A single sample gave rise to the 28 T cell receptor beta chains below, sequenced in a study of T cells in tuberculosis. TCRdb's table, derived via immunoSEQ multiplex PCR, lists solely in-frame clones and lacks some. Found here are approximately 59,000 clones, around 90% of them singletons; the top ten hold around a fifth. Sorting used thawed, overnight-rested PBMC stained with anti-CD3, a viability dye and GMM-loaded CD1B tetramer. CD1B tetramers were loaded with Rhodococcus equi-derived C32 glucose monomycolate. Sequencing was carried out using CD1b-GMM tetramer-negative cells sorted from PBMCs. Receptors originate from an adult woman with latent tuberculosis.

CDR3 sequence reads: CASSARQGATGYGYTF. CDR3 DNA: TGTGCCAGCAGTGCCCGACAGGGGGCAACAGGGTATGGCTACACCTTC. The J gene is TRBJ1-2, the V gene TRBV2; 10 bases are shared with TRBD1. Germline CDR1 reads SNHLY; CDR2 reads FYNNEI. V trimming: 4 bases; J trimming: 5 bases; junction bases outside the gene matches: 10. The CDR3 has 16 residues. Together with reference TRBV2 and TRBJ1-2, the CDR3 gives the full variable domain: EPEVTQTPSHQVTQMGQEVILRCVPISNHLYFYWYRQILGQKVEFLVSFYNNEISEKSEIFDDQFSVERPDGSNFTLKIRSTKLEDSAMYFCASSARQGATGYGYTFGSGTRLTVV.

The CDR3 is CASSFTGGAGEQYF. In nucleotides, the CDR3 is TGTGCCAGCAGCTTCACAGGGGGCGCGGGAGAGCAGTACTTC. The chain employs TRBV5-4 and TRBJ2-7; 9 bases are shared with TRBD1. V was clipped by 2 bases and J by 7 bases; unmatched bases: 7. The CDR3 length is 14 residues. Germline V gives CDR1 SGHNT, CDR2 YYREEE (reference sequence).

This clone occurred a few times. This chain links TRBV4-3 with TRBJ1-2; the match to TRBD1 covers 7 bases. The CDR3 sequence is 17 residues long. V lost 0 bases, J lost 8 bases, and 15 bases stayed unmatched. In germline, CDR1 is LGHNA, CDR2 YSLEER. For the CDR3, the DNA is TGCGCCAGCAGCCAAGATCCCCCAGACAGGGTCTTGGGGGGCTACACCTTC. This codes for CASSQDPPDRVLGGYTF.

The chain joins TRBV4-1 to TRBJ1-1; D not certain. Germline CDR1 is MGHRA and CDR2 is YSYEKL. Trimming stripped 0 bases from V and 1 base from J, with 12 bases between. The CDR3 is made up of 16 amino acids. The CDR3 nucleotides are TGCGCCAGCAGCCAAGATATATCAACGGGGAACACTGAAGCTTTCTTT. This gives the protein CASSQDISTGNTEAFF.

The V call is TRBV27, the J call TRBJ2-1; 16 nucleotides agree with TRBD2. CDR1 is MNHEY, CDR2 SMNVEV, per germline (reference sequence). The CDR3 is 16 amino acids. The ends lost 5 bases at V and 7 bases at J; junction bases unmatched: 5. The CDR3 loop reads CASSRPGLAGGNEQFF. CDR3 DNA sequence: TGTGCCAGCAGTAGACCGGGACTAGCGGGGGGGAATGAGCAGTTCTTC.

CDR3 loop: CASSFRGGDEKLFF. The CDR3, as DNA: TGTGCCAGCAGTTTCCGGGGAGGTGATGAAAAACTGTTTTTT. The chain has TRBV6-5 and TRBJ1-4; D is ambiguous. The ends were cut back, 4 bases at V and 6 bases at J, with 12 bases in the middle. The germline V gene has CDR1 MNHEY and CDR2 SVGAGI. CDR3 length equals 14 residues.

In DNA, the CDR3 is TGTGCCAGCAAGCTGACAGACTCCTACGAGCAGTACTTC. Protein product: CASKLTDSYEQYF. The V call is TRBV2, the J call TRBJ2-7, with D possibly being TRBD1 (5 bases). CDR3 length: 13 amino acids. CDR1 and CDR2 from the germline V gene are SNHLY and FYNNEI. Trimming took off 7 bases at V and 0 bases at J, with 10 bases between the two ends.

The CDR3 sequence is CASRQGIDQGGYTF. The CDR3 nucleotides read TGTGCCAGCAGACAAGGGATCGACCAGGGGGGCTACACCTTC. The genes are TRBV5-6 and TRBJ1-2; the D gene is possibly TRBD1 (6 bases). CDR1 SGHDT and CDR2 YYEEEE come from the germline V gene. This CDR3 region has 14 residues. V was clipped by 5 bases and J by 8 bases, with 19 bases between them.

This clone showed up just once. The CDR3 protein is CASSLYDEQFF. CDR3 sequence (DNA): TGTGCCAGCTCTCTATATGATGAGCAGTTCTTC. The V and J genes are TRBV7-9 and TRBJ2-1; D is uncertain. Per the germline V gene, CDR1 is SEHNR and CDR2 is FQNEAQ (reference sequence). The length of the CDR3 is 11 residues. The germline V and J ends were trimmed by 8 bases and 8 bases, with 10 bases remaining between them.

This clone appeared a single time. CDR3 nucleotide sequence: TGTGCCAGCAGCGCCACTGGACAGGATGGCTACACCTTC. This codes for CASSATGQDGYTF. V gene TRBV5-4 combines with J gene TRBJ1-2; 7 positions match TRBD1. After removal of 4 bases from V and 6 bases from J, the junction contained 6 bases not matched to a gene. The CDR3 loop spans 13 amino acids. Germline V gives CDR1 SGHNT, CDR2 YYREEE (reference sequence).

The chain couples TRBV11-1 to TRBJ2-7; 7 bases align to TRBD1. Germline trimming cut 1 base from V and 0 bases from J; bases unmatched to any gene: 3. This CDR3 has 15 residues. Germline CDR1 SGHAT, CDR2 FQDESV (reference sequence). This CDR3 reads CASSLEGQSSYEQYF. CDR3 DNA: TGTGCCAGCAGCTTAGAGGGACAGAGCTCCTACGAGCAGTACTTC.

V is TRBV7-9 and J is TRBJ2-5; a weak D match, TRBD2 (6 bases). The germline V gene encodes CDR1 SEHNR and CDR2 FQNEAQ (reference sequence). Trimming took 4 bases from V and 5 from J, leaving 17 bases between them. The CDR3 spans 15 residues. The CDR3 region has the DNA TGTGCCAGCAGCTCCTCGGGGGTAGCGTGGGAGACCCAGTACTTC. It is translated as CASSSSGVAWETQYF.

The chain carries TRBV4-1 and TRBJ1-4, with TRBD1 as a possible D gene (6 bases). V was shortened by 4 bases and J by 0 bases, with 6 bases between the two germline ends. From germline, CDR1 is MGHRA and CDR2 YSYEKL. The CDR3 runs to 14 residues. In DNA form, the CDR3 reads TGCGCCAGCAGCCGGACAGCAACTAATGAAAAACTGTTTTTT. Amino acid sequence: CASSRTATNEKLFF.

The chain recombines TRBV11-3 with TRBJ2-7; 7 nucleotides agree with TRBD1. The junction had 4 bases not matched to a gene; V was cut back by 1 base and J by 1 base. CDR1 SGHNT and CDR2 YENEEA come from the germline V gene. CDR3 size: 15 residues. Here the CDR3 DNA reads TGTGCCAGCAGCTTAGGGGGACAGTATTCCTACGAGCAGTACTTC. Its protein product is CASSLGGQYSYEQYF.

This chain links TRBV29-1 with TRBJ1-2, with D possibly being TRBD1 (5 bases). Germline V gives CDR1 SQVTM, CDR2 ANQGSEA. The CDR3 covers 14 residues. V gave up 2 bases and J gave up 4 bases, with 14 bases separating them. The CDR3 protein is CSVESDSGPYGYTF. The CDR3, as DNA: TGCAGCGTTGAAAGCGACAGCGGGCCCTATGGCTACACCTTC.

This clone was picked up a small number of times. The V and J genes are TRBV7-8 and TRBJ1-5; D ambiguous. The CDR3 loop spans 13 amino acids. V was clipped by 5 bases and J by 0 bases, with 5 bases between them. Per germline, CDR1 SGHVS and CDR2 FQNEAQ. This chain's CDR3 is CASSESSNQPQHF. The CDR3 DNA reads TGTGCCAGCAGCGAGAGTAGCAATCAGCCCCAGCATTTT.

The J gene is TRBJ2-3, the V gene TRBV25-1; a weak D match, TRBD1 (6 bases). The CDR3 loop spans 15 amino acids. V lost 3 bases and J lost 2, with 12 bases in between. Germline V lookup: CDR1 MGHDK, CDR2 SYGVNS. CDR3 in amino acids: CASSDPGQITDTQYF. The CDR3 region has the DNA TGTGCCAGCAGTGACCCGGGACAAATCACAGATACGCAGTATTTT.

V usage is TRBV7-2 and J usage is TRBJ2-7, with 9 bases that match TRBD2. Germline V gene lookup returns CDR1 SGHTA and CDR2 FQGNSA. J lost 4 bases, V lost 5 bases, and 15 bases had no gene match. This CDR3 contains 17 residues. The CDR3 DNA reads TGTGCCAGCAGCGGTCTAGCGGGAATGCTGGGACTTTACGAGCAGTACTTC. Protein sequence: CASSGLAGMLGLYEQYF.

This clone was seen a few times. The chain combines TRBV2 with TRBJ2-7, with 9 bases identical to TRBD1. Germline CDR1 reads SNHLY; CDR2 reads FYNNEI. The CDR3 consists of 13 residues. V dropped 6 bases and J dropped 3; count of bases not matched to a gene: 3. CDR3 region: CASSGDRVYEQYF. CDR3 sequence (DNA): TGTGCCAGCAGCGGGGACAGGGTCTACGAGCAGTACTTC.

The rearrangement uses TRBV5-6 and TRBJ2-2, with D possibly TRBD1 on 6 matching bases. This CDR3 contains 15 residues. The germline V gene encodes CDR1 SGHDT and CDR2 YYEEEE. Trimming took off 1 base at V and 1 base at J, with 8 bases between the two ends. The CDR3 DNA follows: TGTGCCAGCAGCTTGCTAGGGGGGAACACCGGGGAGCTGTTTTTT. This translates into CASSLLGGNTGELFF.

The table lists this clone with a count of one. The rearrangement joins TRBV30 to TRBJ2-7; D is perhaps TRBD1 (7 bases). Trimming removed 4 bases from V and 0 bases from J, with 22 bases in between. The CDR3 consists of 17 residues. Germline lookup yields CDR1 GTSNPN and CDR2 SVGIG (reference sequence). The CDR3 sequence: CAWMRQGGFPSSYEQYF. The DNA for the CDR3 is TGTGCCTGGATGAGACAGGGAGGTTTTCCTTCCTCCTACGAGCAGTACTTC.

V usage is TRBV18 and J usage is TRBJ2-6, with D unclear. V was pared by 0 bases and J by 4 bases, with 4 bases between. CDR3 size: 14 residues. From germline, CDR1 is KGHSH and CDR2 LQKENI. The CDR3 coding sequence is TGTGCCAGCTCACCACCGGGCGGGGCCAACGTCCTGACTTTC. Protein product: CASSPPGGANVLTF.

CDR3 DNA sequence: TGCGCCAGCAGCCGAACGTTACTAGAAAACCACGAGCAGTACTTC. It codes for CASSRTLLENHEQYF. The V call is TRBV4-3, the J call TRBJ2-7; maybe TRBD2 (5 bases). This CDR3 has 15 residues. V lost 4 bases to trimming and J lost 5 bases, with 18 bases between them. From germline, CDR1 is LGHNA and CDR2 YSLEER.

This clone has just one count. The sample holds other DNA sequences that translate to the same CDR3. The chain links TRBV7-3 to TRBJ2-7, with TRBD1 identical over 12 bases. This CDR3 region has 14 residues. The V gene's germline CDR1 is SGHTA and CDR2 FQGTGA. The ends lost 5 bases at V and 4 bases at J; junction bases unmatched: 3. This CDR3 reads CASSPGQGAYEQYF. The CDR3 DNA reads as TGTGCCAGCAGCCCGGGACAGGGGGCATACGAGCAGTACTTC. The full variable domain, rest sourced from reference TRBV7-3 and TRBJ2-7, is GAGVSQTPSNKVTEKGKYVELRCDPISGHTALYWYRQSLGQGPEFLIYFQGTGAADDSGLPNDRFFAVRPEGSVSTLKIQRTERGDSAVYLCASSPGQGAYEQYFGPGTRLTVT.

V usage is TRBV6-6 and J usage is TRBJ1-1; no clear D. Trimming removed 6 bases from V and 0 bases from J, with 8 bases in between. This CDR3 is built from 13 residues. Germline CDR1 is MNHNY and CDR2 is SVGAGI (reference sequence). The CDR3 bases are TGTGCCAGCAGAGAGACACTGAACACTGAAGCTTTCTTT. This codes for CASRETLNTEAFF.

This CDR3 reads CASSLAPGVGANVLTF. CDR3 in DNA: TGTGCCAGCAGCTTAGCCCCAGGGGTTGGGGCCAACGTCCTGACTTTC. The V gene is TRBV7-6, the J gene TRBJ2-6; D possibly corresponds to TRBD1 (6 bases). CDR3 length: 16 amino acids. The V and J ends lost 0 bases and 3 bases respectively, with 9 bases between them. Germline V gene sequence: CDR1 SGHVS, CDR2 FNYEAQ.

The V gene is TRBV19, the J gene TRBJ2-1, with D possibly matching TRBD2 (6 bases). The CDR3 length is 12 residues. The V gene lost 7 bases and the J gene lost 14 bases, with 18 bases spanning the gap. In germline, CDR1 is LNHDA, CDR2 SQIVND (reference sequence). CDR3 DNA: TGTGCCAGTATCCGAATCCGGAGGGCGGAGTTCTTC. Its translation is CASIRIRRAEFF.

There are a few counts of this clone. CDR3 bases: TGTGCCAGCAGCAAACAGGGTTCACCCCTCCACTTT. Amino acids: CASSKQGSPLHF. V is TRBV7-2 and J is TRBJ1-6, with D perhaps TRBD1 (6 bases). Trimming left V 5 bases short and J 9 bases short, with 8 bases between. This CDR3 is 12 amino acids long. Germline V lookup: CDR1 SGHTA, CDR2 FQGNSA.